What follows describes a single TCR beta chain. The antigen remains unidentified. Donors showed nominal health when sampled, although they likely had unrecorded immune exposures. 13 Jbeta primers and 60 Vbeta primers were used for the PCR. Measured with immunoSEQ multiplex PCR; TCRdb has only the in-frame clones, and not every one. The sample yields 140,000 or so clones, about 75% seen once. This specimen comes from a study of cytomegalovirus exposure and HLA in healthy donors. Study-level results: A list of approximately 160 TCR beta chains associated with cytomegalovirus was given. On later analysis, the bulk of CMV-associated TCR beta chains appeared to be HLA-restricted.

Source material: PBMCs. The receptor was derived from a man between 60 and 75 years old in good health and CMV-seronegative.

The CDR3 sequence is CASSLGDISYEQYF. CDR3 in DNA: TGTGCCAGCAGCTTAGGGGACATATCCTACGAGCAGTACTTC. This rearrangement joins TRBV7-6 to TRBJ2-7; a weak D match, TRBD1 (6 bases). V lost 1 base and J 1 base, leaving 8 bases between the germline ends. Germline values: CDR1 SGHVS, CDR2 FNYEAQ. The length of the CDR3 is 14 residues.